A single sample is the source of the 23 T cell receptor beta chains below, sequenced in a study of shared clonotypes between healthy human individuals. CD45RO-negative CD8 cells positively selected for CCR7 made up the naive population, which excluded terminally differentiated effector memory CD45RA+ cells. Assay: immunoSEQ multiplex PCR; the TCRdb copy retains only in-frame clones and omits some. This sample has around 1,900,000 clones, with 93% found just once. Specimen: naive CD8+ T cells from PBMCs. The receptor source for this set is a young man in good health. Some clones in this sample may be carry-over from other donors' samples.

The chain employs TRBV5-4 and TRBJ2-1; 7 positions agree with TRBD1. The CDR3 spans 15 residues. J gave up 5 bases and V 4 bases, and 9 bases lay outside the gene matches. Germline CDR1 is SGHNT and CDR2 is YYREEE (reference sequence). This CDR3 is CASSPGRDRNNEQFF. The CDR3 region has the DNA TGTGCCAGCAGCCCAGGTCGGGACAGAAACAATGAGCAGTTCTTC. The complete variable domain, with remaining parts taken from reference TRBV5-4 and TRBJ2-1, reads ETGVTQSPTHLIKTRGQQVTLRCSSQSGHNTVSWYQQALGQGPQFIFQYYREEENGRGNFPPRFSGLQFPNYSSELNVNALELDDSALYLCASSPGRDRNNEQFFGPGTRLTVL.

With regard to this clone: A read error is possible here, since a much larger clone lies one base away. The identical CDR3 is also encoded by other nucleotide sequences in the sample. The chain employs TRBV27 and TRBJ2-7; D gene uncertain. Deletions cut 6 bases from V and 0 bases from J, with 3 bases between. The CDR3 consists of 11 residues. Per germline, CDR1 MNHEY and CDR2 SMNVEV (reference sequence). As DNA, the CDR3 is TGTGCCAGCAGCCACTCCTACGAGCAGTACTTC. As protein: CASSHSYEQYF.

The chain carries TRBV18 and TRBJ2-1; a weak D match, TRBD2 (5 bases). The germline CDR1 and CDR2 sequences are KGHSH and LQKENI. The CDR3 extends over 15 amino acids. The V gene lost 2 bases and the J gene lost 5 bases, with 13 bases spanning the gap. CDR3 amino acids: CASSPTRVGDNEQFF. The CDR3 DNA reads TGTGCCAGCTCACCAACTAGGGTGGGCGACAATGAGCAGTTCTTC.

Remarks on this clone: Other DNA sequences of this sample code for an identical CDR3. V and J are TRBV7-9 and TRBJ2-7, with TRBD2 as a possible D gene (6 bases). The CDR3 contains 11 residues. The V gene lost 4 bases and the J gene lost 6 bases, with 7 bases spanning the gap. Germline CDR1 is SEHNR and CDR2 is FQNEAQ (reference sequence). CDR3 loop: CASSSGGEQYF. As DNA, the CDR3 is TGTGCCAGCAGCTCCGGGGGCGAGCAGTACTTC.

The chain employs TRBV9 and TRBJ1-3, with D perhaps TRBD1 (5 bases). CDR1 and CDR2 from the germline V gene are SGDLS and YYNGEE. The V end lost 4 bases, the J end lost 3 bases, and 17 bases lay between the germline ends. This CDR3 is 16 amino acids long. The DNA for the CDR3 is TGTGCCAGCAGCACCCACCGGGACGGAGATGGAAACACCATATATTTT. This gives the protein CASSTHRDGDGNTIYF.

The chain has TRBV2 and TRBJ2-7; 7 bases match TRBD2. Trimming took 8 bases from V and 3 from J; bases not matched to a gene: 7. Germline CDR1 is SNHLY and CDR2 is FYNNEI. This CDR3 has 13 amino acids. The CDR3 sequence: CASGGRDYYEQYF. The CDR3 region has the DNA TGTGCCAGCGGGGGGAGGGACTACTACGAGCAGTACTTC. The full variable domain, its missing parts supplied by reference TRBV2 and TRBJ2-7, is EPEVTQTPSHQVTQMGQEVILRCVPISNHLYFYWYRQILGQKVEFLVSFYNNEISEKSEIFDDQFSVERPDGSNFTLKIRSTKLEDSAMYFCASGGRDYYEQYFGPGTRLTVT.

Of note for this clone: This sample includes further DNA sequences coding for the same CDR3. The CDR3 region is CSVAGGESYEQYF. The CDR3 nucleotides are TGCAGCGTCGCCGGGGGGGAGTCCTACGAGCAGTACTTC. The chain uses TRBV29-1 and TRBJ2-7; 8 bases agree with TRBD2. Germline CDR1 SQVTM, CDR2 ANQGSEA. V trimming: 6 bases; J trimming: 1 base; junction bases outside the gene matches: 5. The CDR3 length is 13 residues.

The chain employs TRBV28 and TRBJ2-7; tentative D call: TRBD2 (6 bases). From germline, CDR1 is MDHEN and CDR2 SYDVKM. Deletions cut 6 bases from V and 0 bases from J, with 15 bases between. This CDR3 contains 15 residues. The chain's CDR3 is CASSFRGDRSYEQYF. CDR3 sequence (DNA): TGTGCCAGCAGCTTTCGCGGGGACCGCTCCTACGAGCAGTACTTC.

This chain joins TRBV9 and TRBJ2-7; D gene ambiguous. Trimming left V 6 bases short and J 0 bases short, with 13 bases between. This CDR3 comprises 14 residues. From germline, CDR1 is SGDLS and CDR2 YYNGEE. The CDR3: CASTPGSSSYEQYF. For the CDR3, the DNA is TGTGCCAGCACGCCGGGCTCTTCCTCCTACGAGCAGTACTTC.

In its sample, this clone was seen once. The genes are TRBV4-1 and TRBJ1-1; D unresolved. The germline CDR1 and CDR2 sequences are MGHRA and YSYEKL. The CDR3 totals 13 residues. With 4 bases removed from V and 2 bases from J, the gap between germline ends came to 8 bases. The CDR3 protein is CASSLRSNTEAFF. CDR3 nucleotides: TGCGCCAGCAGCCTCCGGTCCAACACTGAAGCTTTCTTT.

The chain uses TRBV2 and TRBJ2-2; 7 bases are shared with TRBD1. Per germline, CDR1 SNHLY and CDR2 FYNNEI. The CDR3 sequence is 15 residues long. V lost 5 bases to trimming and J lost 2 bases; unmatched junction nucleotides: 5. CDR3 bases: TGTGCCAGCAGTTCCGGGACAGACAACACCGGGGAGCTGTTTTTT. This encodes CASSSGTDNTGELFF.

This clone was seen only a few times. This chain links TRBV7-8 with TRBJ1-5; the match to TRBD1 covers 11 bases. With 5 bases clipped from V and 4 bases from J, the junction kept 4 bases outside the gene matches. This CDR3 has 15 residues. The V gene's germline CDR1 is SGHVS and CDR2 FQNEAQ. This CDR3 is CASSVGTGGNQPQHF. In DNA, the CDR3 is TGTGCCAGCAGCGTAGGGACAGGGGGGAATCAGCCCCAGCATTTT.

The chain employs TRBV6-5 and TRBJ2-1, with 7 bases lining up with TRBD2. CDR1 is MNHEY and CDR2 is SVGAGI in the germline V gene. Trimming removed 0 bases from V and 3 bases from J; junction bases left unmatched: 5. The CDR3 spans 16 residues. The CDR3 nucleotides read TGTGCCAGCAGTTACTCGTGGGAGGGATTCTACAATGAGCAGTTCTTC. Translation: CASSYSWEGFYNEQFF.

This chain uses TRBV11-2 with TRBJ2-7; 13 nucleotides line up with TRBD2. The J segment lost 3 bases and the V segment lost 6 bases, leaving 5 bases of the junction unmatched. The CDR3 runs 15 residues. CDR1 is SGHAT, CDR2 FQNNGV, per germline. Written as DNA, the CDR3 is TGTGCCAGCAGTACCAGGACTAGCGGGAGCTACGAGCAGTACTTC. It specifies CASSTRTSGSYEQYF.

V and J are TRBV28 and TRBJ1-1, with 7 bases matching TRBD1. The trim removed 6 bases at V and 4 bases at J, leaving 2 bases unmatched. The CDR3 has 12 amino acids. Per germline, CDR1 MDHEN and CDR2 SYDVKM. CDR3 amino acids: CASSRTGTEAFF. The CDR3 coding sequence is TGTGCCAGCAGCAGGACAGGCACTGAAGCTTTCTTT.

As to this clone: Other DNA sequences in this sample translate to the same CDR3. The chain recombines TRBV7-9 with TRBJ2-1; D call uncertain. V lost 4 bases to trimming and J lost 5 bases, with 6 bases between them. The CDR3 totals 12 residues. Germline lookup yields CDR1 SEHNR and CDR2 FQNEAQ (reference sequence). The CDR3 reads CASSWANNEQFF. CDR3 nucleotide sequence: TGTGCCAGCAGCTGGGCAAACAATGAGCAGTTCTTC.

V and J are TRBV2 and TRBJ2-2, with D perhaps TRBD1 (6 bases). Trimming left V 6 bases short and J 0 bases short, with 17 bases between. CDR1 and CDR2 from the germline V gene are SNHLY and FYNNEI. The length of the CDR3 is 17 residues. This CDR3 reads CASRLTPQGPNTGELFF. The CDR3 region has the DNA TGTGCCAGCAGGCTCACCCCACAGGGTCCGAACACCGGGGAGCTGTTTTTT.

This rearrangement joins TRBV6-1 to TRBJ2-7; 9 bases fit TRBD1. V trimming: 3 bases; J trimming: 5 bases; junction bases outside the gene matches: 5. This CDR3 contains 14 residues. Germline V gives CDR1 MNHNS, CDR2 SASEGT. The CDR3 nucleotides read TGTGCCAGCAGTGACGGGACAGGGTGGAACGAGCAGTACTTC. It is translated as CASSDGTGWNEQYF.

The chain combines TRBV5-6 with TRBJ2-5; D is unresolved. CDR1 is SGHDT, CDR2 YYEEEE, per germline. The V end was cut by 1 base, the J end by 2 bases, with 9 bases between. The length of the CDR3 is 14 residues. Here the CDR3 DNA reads TGTGCCAGCAGCTTGCTCGCGAGTCAAGAGACCCAGTACTTC. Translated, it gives CASSLLASQETQYF.

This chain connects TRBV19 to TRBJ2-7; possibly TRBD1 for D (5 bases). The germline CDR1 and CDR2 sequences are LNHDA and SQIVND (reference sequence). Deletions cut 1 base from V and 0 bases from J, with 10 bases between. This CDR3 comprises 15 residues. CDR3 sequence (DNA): TGTGCCAGTAGTATAGCTCAGGGAAGCTCCTACGAGCAGTACTTC. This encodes CASSIAQGSSYEQYF.

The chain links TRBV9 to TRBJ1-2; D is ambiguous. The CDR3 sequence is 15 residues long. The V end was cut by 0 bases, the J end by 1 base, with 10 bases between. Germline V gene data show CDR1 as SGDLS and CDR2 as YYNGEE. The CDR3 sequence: CASSVGATLNYGYTF. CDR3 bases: TGTGCCAGCAGCGTAGGGGCTACCCTTAACTATGGCTACACCTTC.

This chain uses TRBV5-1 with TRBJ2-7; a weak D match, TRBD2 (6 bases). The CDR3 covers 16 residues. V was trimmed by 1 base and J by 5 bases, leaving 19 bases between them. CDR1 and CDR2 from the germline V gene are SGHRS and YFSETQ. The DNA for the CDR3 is TGCGCCAGCAGCTTGACCTCCCGGACTACCTTCCACGAGCAGTACTTC. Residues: CASSLTSRTTFHEQYF.

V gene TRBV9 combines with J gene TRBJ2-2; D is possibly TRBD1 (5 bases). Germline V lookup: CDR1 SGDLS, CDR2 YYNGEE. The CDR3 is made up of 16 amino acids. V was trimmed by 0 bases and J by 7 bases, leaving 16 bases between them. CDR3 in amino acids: CASSVVGAPKGGELFF. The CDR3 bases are TGTGCCAGCAGCGTAGTTGGGGCCCCAAAGGGCGGGGAGCTGTTTTTT.